These 7 T cell receptor beta chains share one sample of origin, sequenced in a study of cytomegalovirus exposure and HLA in healthy donors. The PCR ran on 60 Vbeta and 13 Jbeta primers. The method was immunoSEQ multiplex PCR; TCRdb's version includes in-frame clones alone and lacks a portion of them. The profile covers approximately 170,000 clones, with roughly 80% appearing a single time and about 2% taken by the ten largest. Sequenced sample: PBMCs. The receptor set was obtained from a human donor in good health.

This clone was detected only a few times. The chain links TRBV4-1 to TRBJ2-3; D may be TRBD2 (6 bases). CDR1 MGHRA and CDR2 YSYEKL come from the germline V gene. This CDR3 is built from 14 residues. The V end was cut by 4 bases, the J end by 6 bases, with 14 bases between. CDR3 loop: CASSPKKSGDTQYF. Written as DNA, the CDR3 is TGCGCCAGCAGCCCTAAGAAGAGCGGGGATACGCAGTATTTT.

This CDR3 reads CASSSDRGGYGYTF. For the CDR3, the DNA is TGTGCCAGCAGCTCCGACAGGGGTGGCTATGGCTACACCTTC. V is TRBV7-2 and J is TRBJ1-2; 8 positions match TRBD1. CDR3 length equals 14 residues. V lost 4 bases and J lost 4; bases outside the gene matches: 5. The germline gives CDR1 SGHTA, CDR2 FQGNSA.

The V gene is TRBV27, the J gene TRBJ2-1; 9 bases are a match to TRBD2. The CDR3 sequence is 13 residues long. The ends lost 6 bases at V and 4 bases at J; junction bases unmatched: 1. Germline V CDR1 and CDR2: MNHEY, SMNVEV (reference sequence). The CDR3 sequence: CASRTSGYNEQFF. DNA of the CDR3: TGTGCCAGCAGGACTAGCGGATACAATGAGCAGTTCTTC.

The rearrangement links TRBV5-1 to TRBJ2-3; D is perhaps TRBD1 (7 bases). Trimming took 6 bases from V and 0 from J, leaving 11 bases between them. The CDR3 spans 14 residues. The V gene's germline CDR1 is SGHRS and CDR2 YFSETQ. CDR3 sequence reads: CASMEGASTDTQYF. The CDR3 DNA reads as TGCGCCAGCATGGAGGGGGCTAGCACAGATACGCAGTATTTT.

The V gene is TRBV5-6, the J gene TRBJ1-2; D gene uncertain. CDR3 length: 11 residues. With 2 bases removed from V and 8 bases from J, the gap between germline ends came to 7 bases. The V gene's germline CDR1 is SGHDT and CDR2 YYEEEE. Here the CDR3 reads CASSFRYGYTF. CDR3 nucleotide sequence: TGTGCCAGCAGCTTCCGGTACGGCTACACCTTC.

The chain uses TRBV7-9 and TRBJ2-2; D perhaps matches TRBD2 (5 bases). Trimming left V 5 bases short and J 2 bases short, with 15 bases between. The CDR3 totals 16 residues. Germline CDR1 is SEHNR and CDR2 is FQNEAQ (reference sequence). The CDR3 nucleotides read TGTGCCAGCAGCCAGAACCGGGATCCAAACACCGGGGAGCTGTTTTTT. The encoded protein is CASSQNRDPNTGELFF.

The CDR3 loop reads CASSISGGTDTQYF. CDR3 sequence (DNA): TGTGCCAGCAGCATCAGCGGGGGGACGGATACGCAGTATTTT. The chain carries TRBV11-3 and TRBJ2-3; 9 bases are a match to TRBD2. Germline CDR1 reads SGHNT; CDR2 reads YENEEA. The junction had 6 bases not matched to a gene; V was cut back by 5 bases and J by 6 bases. The CDR3 contains 14 residues.